The 10 T cell receptor beta chains given below trace back to one sample, sequenced in a study of T cell clonotyping in hematopoietic cell transplantation. The method was immunoSEQ multiplex PCR; TCRdb's version includes in-frame clones alone and lacks a portion of them. The sample records about 76,000 clones, 96% being singletons. Time point described: recipient sample about 28 days before transplant, after cytoreduction. Sequences were derived from peripheral blood mononuclear cells, sampled before stem cell transplant. These receptors came from a woman aged 45 to 65 with acute myeloid leukemia. Some clones in this sample may be carry-over from other donors' samples.

CDR3 sequence reads: CASSLDRTGEGYTF. The CDR3 DNA reads as TGCGCCAGCAGCTTGGACCGGACAGGGGAGGGCTACACCTTC. The chain recombines TRBV5-1 with TRBJ1-2, with TRBD1 matching 9 bases. The CDR3 runs 14 residues. CDR1 and CDR2 (germline): SGHRS, YFSETQ. Trimming took 0 bases from V and 8 from J; bases not matched to a gene: 5.

CDR3 in amino acids: CAWRALDGMNTEAFF. CDR3 nucleotides: TGTGCCTGGAGAGCTTTAGACGGGATGAACACTGAAGCTTTCTTT. The rearrangement links TRBV30 to TRBJ1-1; D is ambiguous. CDR1 and CDR2 (germline): GTSNPN, SVGIG (reference sequence). V was clipped by 3 bases and J by 0 bases, with 14 bases between them. The CDR3 has 15 amino acids. Variable domain in full (rest from reference TRBV30 and TRBJ1-1): SQTIHQWPATLVQPVGSPLSLECTVEGTSNPNLYWYRQAAGRGLQLLFYSVGIGQISSEVPQNLSASRPQDRQFILSSKKLLLSDSGFYLCAWRALDGMNTEAFFGQGTRLTVV.

This chain joins TRBV7-3 and TRBJ2-3, with TRBD2 matching 7 bases. The germline gives CDR1 SGHTA, CDR2 FQGTGA. The CDR3 is made up of 15 amino acids. The trim removed 5 bases at V and 1 base at J, leaving 6 bases unmatched. The CDR3 is CASSTSGVRTDTQYF. The DNA for the CDR3 is TGTGCCAGCAGCACCAGCGGGGTCCGCACAGATACGCAGTATTTT.

The genes are TRBV5-1 and TRBJ1-1; tentative D call: TRBD1 (6 bases). Germline V gene lookup returns CDR1 SGHRS and CDR2 YFSETQ. The germline V and J ends were trimmed by 0 bases and 9 bases, with 9 bases remaining between them. CDR3 length: 12 amino acids. CDR3 in amino acids: CASSLGQGKAFF. The DNA for the CDR3 is TGCGCCAGCAGCTTGGGGCAGGGGAAAGCTTTCTTT. Full variable domain (remainder filled in from reference TRBV5-1 and TRBJ1-1): KAGVTQTPRYLIKTRGQQVTLSCSPISGHRSVSWYQQTPGQGLQFLFEYFSETQRNKGNFPGRFSGRQFSNSRSEMNVSTLELGDSALYLCASSLGQGKAFFGQGTRLTVV.

This clone was seen once. The chain employs TRBV28 and TRBJ1-5; D perhaps matches TRBD1 (6 bases). The CDR3 runs 15 residues. Trimming cost V 6 bases and J 3 bases, with 15 bases left between them. Germline CDR1 is MDHEN and CDR2 is SYDVKM. The CDR3 sequence: CASSRQVGLNQPQHF. CDR3 bases: TGTGCCAGCAGCCGACAGGTGGGACTCAATCAGCCCCAGCATTTT. Drawing the rest from reference TRBV28 and TRBJ1-5, the complete variable domain is DVKVTQSSRYLVKRTGEKVFLECVQDMDHENMFWYRQDPGLGLRLIYFSYDVKMKEKGDIPEGYSVSREKKERFSLILESASTNQTSMYLCASSRQVGLNQPQHFGDGTRLSIL.

Notes on this clone: At one boundary the junction diverges from the germline segment, which might be a read error. The chain employs TRBV7-7 and TRBJ2-5; D possibly corresponds to TRBD1 (6 bases). The CDR3 has 15 amino acids. Germline CDR1 reads SSHAT; CDR2 reads FNYEAQ (reference sequence). CDR3 region: CASSRGHINQETQYF. In DNA form, the CDR3 reads TGTGCTAGCAGCCGGGGACACATAAATCAAGAGACCCAGTACTTC.

V is TRBV19 and J is TRBJ1-1; the D gene is possibly TRBD1 (5 bases). This CDR3 spans 14 amino acids. Trimming removed 2 bases at V and 6 bases at J, with 13 bases between. CDR1 LNHDA and CDR2 SQIVND come from the germline V gene (reference sequence). This CDR3 is CASSITPRGAEAFF. Here the CDR3 DNA reads TGTGCCAGTAGTATAACACCCCGGGGCGCTGAAGCTTTCTTT.

V is TRBV4-1 and J is TRBJ2-3; 11 nucleotides align to TRBD2. From germline, CDR1 is MGHRA and CDR2 YSYEKL. There are 16 residues in the CDR3. The V gene end was trimmed by 4 bases and the J gene end by 2 bases; junction bases not matched to a gene: 5. The CDR3 DNA reads TGCGCCAGCAGCCTGACTAGCGGGGCCTACACAGATACGCAGTATTTT. Residues: CASSLTSGAYTDTQYF.

The V and J genes are TRBV6-5 and TRBJ1-1, with a possible D match to TRBD1 (6 bases). The CDR3 runs to 13 residues. Trimming shortened V by 8 bases and J by 7 bases, and 17 bases separated the two germline ends. CDR1 and CDR2 (germline): MNHEY, SVGAGI. CDR3 loop: CASGRTGIREAFF. DNA for the CDR3: TGTGCCAGCGGGCGCACAGGGATTCGTGAAGCTTTCTTT.

This CDR3 reads CSASVQETQYF. The DNA for the CDR3 is TGCAGTGCTAGCGTGCAGGAGACCCAGTACTTC. The genes are TRBV20-1 and TRBJ2-5; D remains unclear. The germline gives CDR1 DFQATT, CDR2 SNEGSKA (reference sequence). The CDR3 is 11 residues long. Trimming took off 3 bases at V and 5 bases at J, with 7 bases between the two ends.